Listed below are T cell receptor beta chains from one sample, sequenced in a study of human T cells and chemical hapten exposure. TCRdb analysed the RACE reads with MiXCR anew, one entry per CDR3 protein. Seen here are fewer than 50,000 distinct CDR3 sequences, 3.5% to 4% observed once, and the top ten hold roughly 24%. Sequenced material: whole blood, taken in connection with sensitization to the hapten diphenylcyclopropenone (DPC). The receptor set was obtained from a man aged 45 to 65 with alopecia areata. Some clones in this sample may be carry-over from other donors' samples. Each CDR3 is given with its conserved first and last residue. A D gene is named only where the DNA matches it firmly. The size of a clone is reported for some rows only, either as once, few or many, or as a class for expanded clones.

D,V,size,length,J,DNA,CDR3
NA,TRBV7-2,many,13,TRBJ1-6,TGTGCCAGCAGCTTAGTCGGTAATTCACCCCTCCACTTT,CASSLVGNSPLHF
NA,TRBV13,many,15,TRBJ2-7,TGTGCCAGCAGCCCGGGACCCTCACGGTCCTACGAGCAGTACTTC,CASSPGPSRSYEQYF
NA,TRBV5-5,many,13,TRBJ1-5,TGTGCCAGCAGCCTACAGGGAAATCAGCCCCAGCATTTT,CASSLQGNQPQHF
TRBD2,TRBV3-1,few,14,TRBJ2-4,TGTGCCAGCAGCCCAAGGACTAGCGGGAGCTCACCGTACTTC,CASSPRTSGSSPYF
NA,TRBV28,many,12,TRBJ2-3,TGTGCCAGCAGTTCCCTAGTGAGGTCGCAGTATTTT,CASSSLVRSQYF
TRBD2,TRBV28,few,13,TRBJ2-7,TGTGCCAGCAGTTTAGCGGGGGTGGGCGACGGGGACTTC,CASSLAGVGDGDF
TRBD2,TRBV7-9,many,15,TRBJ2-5,TGTGCCAGCAGCCTTAGCGGGAGCGGTGGAGAGACCCAGTACTTC,CASSLSGSGGETQYF
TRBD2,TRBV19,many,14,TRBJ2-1,TGTGCCAGTAGGGCCGGGACTAGCGGCAATGAGCAGTTCTTC,CASRAGTSGNEQFF
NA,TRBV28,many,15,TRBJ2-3,TGTGCCAGCAGTTTCCACGGGGCTAGTATTGATACGCAGTATTTT,CASSFHGASIDTQYF
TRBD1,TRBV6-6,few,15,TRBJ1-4,TGTGCCAGCAGATCCGACAGGGGTGGGAATGAAAAACTGTTTTTT,CASRSDRGGNEKLFF
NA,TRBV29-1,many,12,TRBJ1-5,TGCAGCGTTGCGCAGGGATCACAGCCCCAGCATTTT,CSVAQGSQPQHF
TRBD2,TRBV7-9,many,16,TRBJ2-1,TGTGCCAGCAGCTCCTGGACTAGCGGGAGAGTCCATGAGCAGTTCTTC,CASSSWTSGRVHEQFF
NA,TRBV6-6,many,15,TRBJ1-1,TGTGCCAGCAGTTACGAGGCAGCAGTCACAACTGAAGCTTTCTTT,CASSYEAAVTTEAFF
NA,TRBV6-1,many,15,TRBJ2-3,TGTGCCAGCACAGGGAAGAGCGGTAGCACAGATACGCAGTATTTT,CASTGKSGSTDTQYF
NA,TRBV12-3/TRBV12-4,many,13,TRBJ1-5,TGTGCCAGCAGGCGGACAGAAACACAGCCCCAGCATTTT,CASRRTETQPQHF
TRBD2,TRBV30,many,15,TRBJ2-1,TGTGCCTGGAGTGGCGGGAGGGCCATCTACAATGAGCAGTTCTTC,CAWSGGRAIYNEQFF
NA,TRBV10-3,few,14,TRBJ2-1,TGTGCCATCAGTGAGTCGGTCTTGTACAATGAGCAGTTCTTC,CAISESVLYNEQFF
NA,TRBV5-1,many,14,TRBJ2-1,TGCGCCAGCAGCCTCCGGGACGGTCACAATGAGCAGTTCTTC,CASSLRDGHNEQFF
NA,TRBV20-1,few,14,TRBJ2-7,TGCAGTGCTCCTCACCCACAGGGAGTCAACGAGCAGTACTTC,CSAPHPQGVNEQYF
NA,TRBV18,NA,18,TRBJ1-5,TGTGCCAGCTCACCACCCCCTGGGACCCGGAGAGGGAGTCAGCCCCAGCATTTT,CASSPPPGTRRGSQPQHF
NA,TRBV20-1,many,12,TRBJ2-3,TGCAGTGCTCCACTCCCCCCCAATACGCAGTATTTT,CSAPLPPNTQYF
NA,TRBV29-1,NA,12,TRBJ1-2,TGCAGCGTTGAAGGGGAATCGGACGGCTACACCTTC,CSVEGESDGYTF
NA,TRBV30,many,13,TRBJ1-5,TGTGCCTGGAACTTGGCCCGCTTAGAACCCCAGCATTTT,CAWNLARLEPQHF
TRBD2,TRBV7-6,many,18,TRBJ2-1,TGTGCCAGCAGCTTAGACCCGGGACTAGCGGGAAGATACAATGAGCAGTTCTTC,CASSLDPGLAGRYNEQFF
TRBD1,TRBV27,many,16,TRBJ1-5,TGTGCCAGCAGTTCGCAGGGGGCGCGAGGCAATCAGCCCCAGCATTTT,CASSSQGARGNQPQHF
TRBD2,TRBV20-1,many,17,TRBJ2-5,TGCAGTGCTAGACCCCTAGCGGGAGGGCCAAGGGGAGAGACCCAGTACTTC,CSARPLAGGPRGETQYF
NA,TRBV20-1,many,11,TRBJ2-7,TGCAGTGCTAGCCCCGCCTACGAGCAGTACTTC,CSASPAYEQYF
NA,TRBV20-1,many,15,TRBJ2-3,TGCAGTGCCATAAACTCCTTGTGGCAAGCAGATACGCAGTATTTT,CSAINSLWQADTQYF
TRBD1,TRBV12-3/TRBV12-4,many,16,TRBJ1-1,TGTGCCAGCAGTTTAGTCCCCTCAGGGGGGAACACTGAAGCTTTCTTT,CASSLVPSGGNTEAFF
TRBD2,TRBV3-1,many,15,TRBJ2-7,TGTGCCAGCAGCCCGGGCGGGGGAGGAATATACGAGCAGTACTTC,CASSPGGGGIYEQYF
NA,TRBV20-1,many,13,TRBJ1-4,TGCAGTGCTAGGCGGCAGGGCGGGGAAAAACTGTTTTTT,CSARRQGGEKLFF
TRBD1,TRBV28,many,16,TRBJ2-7,TGTGCCAGCAGTTTACCCCCGCGCAGGGGGCCCTACGAGCAGTACTTC,CASSLPPRRGPYEQYF
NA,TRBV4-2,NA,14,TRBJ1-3,TGTGCCAGCAGCCAAGTGAGCTCTGGAAACACCATATATTTT,CASSQVSSGNTIYF
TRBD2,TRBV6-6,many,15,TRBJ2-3,TGTGCCAGCAAGGGTAGCGGGAAAAACACAGATACGCAGTATTTT,CASKGSGKNTDTQYF
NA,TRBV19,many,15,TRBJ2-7,TGTGCCAGTAGCCTAGGCGGGGCAAGGCGCTACGAGCAGTACTTC,CASSLGGARRYEQYF
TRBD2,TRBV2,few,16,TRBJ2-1,TGTGCCAGCAGTGACTTACTAGCGGGAGGGTACAATGAGCAGTTCTTC,CASSDLLAGGYNEQFF
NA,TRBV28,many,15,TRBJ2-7,TGTGCCAGCAGCCACCGGGACGAGGGTTCCTACGAGCAGTACTTC,CASSHRDEGSYEQYF
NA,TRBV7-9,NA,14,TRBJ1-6,TGTGCCAGCAGAGCCGGGACGGATAATTCACCCCTCCACTTT,CASRAGTDNSPLHF
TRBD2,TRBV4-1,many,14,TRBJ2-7,TGCGCCAGCAGCCAAGAGGGACTAGCGGGGAAGCAGTACTTC,CASSQEGLAGKQYF
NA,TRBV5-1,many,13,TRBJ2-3,TGCGCCAGCAGCGAAGGTAGTGCAGATACGCAGTATTTT,CASSEGSADTQYF
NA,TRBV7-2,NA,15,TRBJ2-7,TGTGCCAGCAGCTTGGGACTCGCAAGCTCCTACGAGCAGTACTTC,CASSLGLASSYEQYF
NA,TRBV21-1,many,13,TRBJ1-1,TGTGCCAGCAGGGAGGGGCGAGGTACTGAAGCTTTCTTT,CASREGRGTEAFF
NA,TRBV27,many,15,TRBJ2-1,TGTGCCAGCAGTTTAGTAGGGGCTTCCTACAATGAGCAGTTCTTC,CASSLVGASYNEQFF
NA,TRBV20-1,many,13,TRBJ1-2,TGCAGTGCTAGAGATTGGGCTAACTATGGCTACACCTTC,CSARDWANYGYTF
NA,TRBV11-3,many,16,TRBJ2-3,TGTGCCAGCAGCTTAGGCGGCTGGGTTGGCACAGATACGCAGTATTTT,CASSLGGWVGTDTQYF
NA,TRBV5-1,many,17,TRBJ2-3,TGCGCCAGCAGCTTAGGATCGTCTCACGTGATTCCAGATACGCAGTATTTT,CASSLGSSHVIPDTQYF
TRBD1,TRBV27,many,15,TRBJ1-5,TGTGCCAGCAGTTCGGGACAGGGGGCTGGCCAGCCCCAGCATTTT,CASSSGQGAGQPQHF
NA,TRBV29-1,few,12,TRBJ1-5,TGCAGCGTTGAAAATGGAAATCAGCCCCAGCATTTT,CSVENGNQPQHF
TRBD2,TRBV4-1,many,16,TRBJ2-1,TGCGCCAGCAGCCAGAAGACTAGCGGGCCCTACAATGAGCAGTTCTTC,CASSQKTSGPYNEQFF
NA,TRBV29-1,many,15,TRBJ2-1,TGCAGCGTTGAAGGAACGGTTACGCGCTACAATGAGCAGTTCTTC,CSVEGTVTRYNEQFF
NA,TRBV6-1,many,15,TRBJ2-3,TGTGCCAGCAGGGAGGGGGCGCGGAGCACAGATACGCAGTATTTT,CASREGARSTDTQYF
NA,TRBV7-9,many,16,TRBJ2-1,TGTGCCAGCAGCTTAGTTATGTGGGGGGCACGGAATGAGCAGTTCTTC,CASSLVMWGARNEQFF